The clone carrying this T cell receptor beta chain was seen at least ten times. Its specificity is not known. The record originates from a study of T-cell memory formation after mild COVID-19. TCRdb passed the 5' RACE reads through MiXCR, listing each CDR3 protein once. Of under 40,000 distinct CDR3 sequences listed, 6% to 6.5% are singletons. The V gene lost 0 bases and the J gene lost 1 base, with 15 bases spanning the gap. Germline CDR1 is MNHEY and CDR2 is SVGAGI. This CDR3 is built from 17 residues. Findings and limits, study-wide: Pre-infection memory showed some responding clones, and this suggested that cross-reactive memory joined. The study found contracting CD4+ clones mainly in CM and EM and contracting CD8+ clones in EMRA.

The V gene is TRBV6-5, the J gene TRBJ2-5, with D perhaps TRBD2 (6 bases). The sequencing sample was made of PBMCs or a T cell subset sorted from them (not recorded which). The receptor's source is an adult who had mild COVID-19 (a few samples of this study predate the infection). Cell type and time point are not known. CDR3 in amino acids: CASSYSFRDFLQETQYF. The DNA of the CDR3 is TGTGCCAGCAGTTACTCTTTCCGGGACTTTCTCCAAGAGACCCAGTACTTC.